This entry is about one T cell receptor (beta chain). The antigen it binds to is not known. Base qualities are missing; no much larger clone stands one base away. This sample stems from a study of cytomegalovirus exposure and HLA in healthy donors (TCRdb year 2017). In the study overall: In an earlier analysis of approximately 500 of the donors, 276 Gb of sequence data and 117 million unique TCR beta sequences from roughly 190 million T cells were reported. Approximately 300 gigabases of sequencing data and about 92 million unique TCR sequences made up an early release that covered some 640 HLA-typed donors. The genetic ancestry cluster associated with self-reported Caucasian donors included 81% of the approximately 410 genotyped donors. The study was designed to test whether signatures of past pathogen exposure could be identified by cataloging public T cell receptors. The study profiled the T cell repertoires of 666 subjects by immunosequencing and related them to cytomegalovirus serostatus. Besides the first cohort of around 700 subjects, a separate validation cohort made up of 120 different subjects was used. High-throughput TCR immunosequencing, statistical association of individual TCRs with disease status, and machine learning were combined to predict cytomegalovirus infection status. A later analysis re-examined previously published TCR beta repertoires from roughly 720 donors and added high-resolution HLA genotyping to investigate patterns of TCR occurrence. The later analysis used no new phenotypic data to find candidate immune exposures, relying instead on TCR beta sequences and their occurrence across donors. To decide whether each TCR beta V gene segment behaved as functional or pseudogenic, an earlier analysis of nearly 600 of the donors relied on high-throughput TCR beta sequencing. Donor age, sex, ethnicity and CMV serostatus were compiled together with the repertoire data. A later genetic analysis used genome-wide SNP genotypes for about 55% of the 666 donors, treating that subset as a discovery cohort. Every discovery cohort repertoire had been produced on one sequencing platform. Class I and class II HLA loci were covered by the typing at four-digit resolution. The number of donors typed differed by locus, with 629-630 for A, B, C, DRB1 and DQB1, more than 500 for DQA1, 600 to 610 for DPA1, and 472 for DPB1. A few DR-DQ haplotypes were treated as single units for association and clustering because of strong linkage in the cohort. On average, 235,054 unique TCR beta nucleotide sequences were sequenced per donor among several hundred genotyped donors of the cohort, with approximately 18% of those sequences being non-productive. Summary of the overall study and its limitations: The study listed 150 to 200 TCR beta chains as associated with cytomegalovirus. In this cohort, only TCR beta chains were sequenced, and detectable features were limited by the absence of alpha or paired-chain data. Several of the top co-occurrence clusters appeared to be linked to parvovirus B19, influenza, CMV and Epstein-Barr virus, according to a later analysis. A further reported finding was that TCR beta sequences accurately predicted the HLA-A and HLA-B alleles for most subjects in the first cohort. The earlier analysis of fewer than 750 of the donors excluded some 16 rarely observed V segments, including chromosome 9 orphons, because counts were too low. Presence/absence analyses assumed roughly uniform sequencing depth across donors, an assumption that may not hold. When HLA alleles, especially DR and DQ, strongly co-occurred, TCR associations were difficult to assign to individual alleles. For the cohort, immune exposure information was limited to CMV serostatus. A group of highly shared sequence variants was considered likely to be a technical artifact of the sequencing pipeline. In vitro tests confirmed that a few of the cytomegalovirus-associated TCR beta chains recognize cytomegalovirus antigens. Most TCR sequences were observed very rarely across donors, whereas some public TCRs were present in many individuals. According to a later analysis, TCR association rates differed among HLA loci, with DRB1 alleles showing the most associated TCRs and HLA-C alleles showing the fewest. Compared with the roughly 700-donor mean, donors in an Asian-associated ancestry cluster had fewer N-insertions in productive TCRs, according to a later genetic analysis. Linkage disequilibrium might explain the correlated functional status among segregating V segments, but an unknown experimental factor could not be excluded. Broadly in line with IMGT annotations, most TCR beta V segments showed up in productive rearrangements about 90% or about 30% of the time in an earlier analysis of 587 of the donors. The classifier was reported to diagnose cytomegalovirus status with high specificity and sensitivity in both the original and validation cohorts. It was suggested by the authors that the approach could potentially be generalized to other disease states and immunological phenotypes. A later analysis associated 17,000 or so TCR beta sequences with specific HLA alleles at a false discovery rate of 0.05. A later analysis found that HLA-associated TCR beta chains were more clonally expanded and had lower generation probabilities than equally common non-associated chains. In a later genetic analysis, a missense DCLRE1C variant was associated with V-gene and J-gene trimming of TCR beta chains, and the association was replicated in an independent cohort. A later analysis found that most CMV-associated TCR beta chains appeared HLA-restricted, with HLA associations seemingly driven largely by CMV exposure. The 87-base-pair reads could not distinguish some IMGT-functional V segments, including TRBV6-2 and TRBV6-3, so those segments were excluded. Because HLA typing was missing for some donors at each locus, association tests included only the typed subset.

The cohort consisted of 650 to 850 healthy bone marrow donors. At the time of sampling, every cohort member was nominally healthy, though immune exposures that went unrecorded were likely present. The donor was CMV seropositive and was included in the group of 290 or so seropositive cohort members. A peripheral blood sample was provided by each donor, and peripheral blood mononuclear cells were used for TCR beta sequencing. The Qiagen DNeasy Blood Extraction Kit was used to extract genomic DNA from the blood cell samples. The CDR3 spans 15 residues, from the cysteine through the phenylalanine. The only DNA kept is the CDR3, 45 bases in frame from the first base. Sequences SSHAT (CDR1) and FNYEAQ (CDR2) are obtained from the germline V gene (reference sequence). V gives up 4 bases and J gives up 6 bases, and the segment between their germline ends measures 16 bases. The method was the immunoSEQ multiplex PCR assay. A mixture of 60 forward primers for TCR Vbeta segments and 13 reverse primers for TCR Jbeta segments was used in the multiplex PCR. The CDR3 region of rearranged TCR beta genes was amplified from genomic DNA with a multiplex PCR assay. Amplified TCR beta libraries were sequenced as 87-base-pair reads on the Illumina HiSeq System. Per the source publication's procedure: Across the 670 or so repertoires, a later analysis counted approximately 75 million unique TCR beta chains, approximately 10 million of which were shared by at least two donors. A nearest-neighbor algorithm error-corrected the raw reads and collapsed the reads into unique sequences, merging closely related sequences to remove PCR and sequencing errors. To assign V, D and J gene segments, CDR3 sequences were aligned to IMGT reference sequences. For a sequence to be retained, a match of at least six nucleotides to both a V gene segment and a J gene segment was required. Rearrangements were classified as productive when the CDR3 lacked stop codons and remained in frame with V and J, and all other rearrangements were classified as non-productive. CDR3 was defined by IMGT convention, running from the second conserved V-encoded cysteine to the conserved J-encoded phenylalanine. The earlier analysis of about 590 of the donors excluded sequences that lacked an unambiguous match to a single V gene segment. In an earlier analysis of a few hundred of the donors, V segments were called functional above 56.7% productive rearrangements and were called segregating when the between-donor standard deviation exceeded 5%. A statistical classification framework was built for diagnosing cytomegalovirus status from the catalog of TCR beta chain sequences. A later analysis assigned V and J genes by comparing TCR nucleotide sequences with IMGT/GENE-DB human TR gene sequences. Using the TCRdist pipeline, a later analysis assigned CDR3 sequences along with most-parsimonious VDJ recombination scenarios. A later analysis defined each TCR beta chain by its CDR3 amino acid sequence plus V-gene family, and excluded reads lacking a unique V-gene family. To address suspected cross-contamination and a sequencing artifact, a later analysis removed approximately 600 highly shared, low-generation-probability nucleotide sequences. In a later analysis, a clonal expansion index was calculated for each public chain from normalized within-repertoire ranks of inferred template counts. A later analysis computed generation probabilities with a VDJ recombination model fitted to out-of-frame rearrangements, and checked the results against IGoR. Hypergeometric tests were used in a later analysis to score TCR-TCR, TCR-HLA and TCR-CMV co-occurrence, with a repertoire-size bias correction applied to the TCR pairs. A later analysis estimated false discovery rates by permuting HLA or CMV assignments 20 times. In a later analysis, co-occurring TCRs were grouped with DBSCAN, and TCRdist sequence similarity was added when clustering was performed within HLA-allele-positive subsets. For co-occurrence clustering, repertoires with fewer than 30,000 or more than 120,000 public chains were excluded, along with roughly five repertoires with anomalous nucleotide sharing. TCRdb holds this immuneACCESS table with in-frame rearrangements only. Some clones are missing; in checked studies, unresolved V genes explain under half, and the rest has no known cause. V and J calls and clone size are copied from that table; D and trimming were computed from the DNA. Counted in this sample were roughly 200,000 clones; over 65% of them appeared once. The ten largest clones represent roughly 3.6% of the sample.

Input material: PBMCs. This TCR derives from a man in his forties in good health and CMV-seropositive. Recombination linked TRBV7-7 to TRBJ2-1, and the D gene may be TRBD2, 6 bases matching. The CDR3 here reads CASSWRLSGANEQFF. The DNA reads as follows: TGTGCCAGCAGCTGGAGGCTTAGCGGAGCCAATGAGCAGTTCTTC.